Here is one TCR beta chain with its context. Assay: immunoSEQ multiplex PCR; the TCRdb copy retains only in-frame clones and omits some. Seen here are approximately 220,000 clones, over 75% observed once, and the top ten hold nearly 7.5%. This specimen belongs to a study of blood T cell repertoires in COVID-19. The CDR3 spans 15 residues. V dropped 0 bases and J dropped 1 base, with 7 bases sitting between them. CDR1 is SGHKS and CDR2 is YYEKEE in the germline V gene (reference sequence). Sample: PBMCs or T cells enriched from blood (not recorded which). The chain is built from TRBV5-5 and TRBJ2-2; D gene uncertain. The receptor was isolated from a woman between 35 and 50 years old with acute COVID-19. CDR3 amino acids: CASSLESGNTGELFF. CDR3 sequence (DNA): TGTGCCAGCAGCTTGGAATCAGGGAACACCGGGGAGCTGTTTTTT.